One and the same sample provided the 29 T cell receptor beta chains below, sequenced in a study of molecular identifiers for immune sequencing clone quantification. TCRdb reprocessed the PCR reads with MiXCR, giving one entry per CDR3 protein. The table has under 350,000 distinct CDR3 sequences, over 20% seen once. The material sequenced was naive CD8+ T cells from blood, with Jurkat cell RNA spiked in. Subset given: FACS-sorted CD8+CD4-CCR7+CD45RA+ naive T cells. The receptors stem from a human donor in good health. Some libraries in this study had Jurkat cell RNA spiked in.

Of note for this clonotype: This may be a read error: a much more frequent sequence differs by one nucleotide. The V call is TRBV2, the J call TRBJ2-7, with 8 bases that match TRBD1. J gave up 4 bases and V 6 bases, and 8 bases lay outside the gene matches. The germline V gene encodes CDR1 SNHLY and CDR2 FYNNEI. CDR3 length: 14 amino acids. The CDR3 spells CASRERTGGYEQYF. CDR3 in DNA: TGTGCCAGCAGGGAAAGAACAGGGGGTTACGAGCAGTACTTC.

This clonotype has a handful of counts. The chain carries TRBV7-9 and TRBJ2-3; 7 nucleotides match TRBD2. Germline V gives CDR1 SEHNR, CDR2 FQNEAQ (reference sequence). V shed 0 bases, J shed 4 bases, and the junction held 10 bases outside the gene matches. The CDR3 length is 17 residues. CDR3 coding DNA: TGTGCCAGCAGCTTAGCGCTGGGGGAGGGAGTCTCAGATACGCAGTATTTT. As protein: CASSLALGEGVSDTQYF. Looking up the rest from reference TRBV7-9 and TRBJ2-3 gives the full variable domain: DTGVSQNPRHKITKRGQNVTFRCDPISEHNRLYWYRQTLGQGPEFLTYFQNEAQLEKSRLLSDRFSAERPKGSFSTLEIQRTEQGDSAMYLCASSLALGEGVSDTQYFGPGTRLTVL.

This clonotype was picked up a small number of times. The chain carries TRBV12-3 or TRBV12-4 and TRBJ2-5; 9 bases are shared with TRBD1. The trim removed 7 bases at V and 1 base at J, leaving 4 bases unmatched. This CDR3 region has 14 residues. CDR3 region: CASNRQGGQETQYF. As DNA, the CDR3 is TGTGCCAGCAACCGACAGGGGGGCCAAGAGACCCAGTACTTC.

This clonotype was picked up a small number of times. This chain joins TRBV12-3 or TRBV12-4 and TRBJ2-1; TRBD1 might be the D (5 bases). The CDR3 is 13 amino acids. V was clipped by 6 bases and J by 10 bases, with 16 bases between them. CDR3 residues: CASRARVVGEQFF. Written as DNA, the CDR3 is TGTGCCAGCAGGGCCAGGGTCGTAGGGGAGCAGTTCTTC.

For this clonotype: A much bigger clone sits one base away, suggesting this may be a read error. This chain joins TRBV29-1 and TRBJ1-2; a weak D match, TRBD1 (5 bases). This CDR3 has 14 residues. Germline lookup yields CDR1 SQVTM and CDR2 ANQGSEA. The chain's CDR3 is CSFEGGTLNYGYTF. The CDR3 DNA is TGCAGCTTTGAAGGAGGGACGCTTAACTATGGCTACACCTTC.

This clonotype was detected many times. The chain combines TRBV13 with TRBJ2-1; 11 bases map to TRBD1. The length of the CDR3 is 14 residues. J was trimmed by 9 bases and V by 3 bases; bases with no gene match: 4. CDR1 and CDR2 (germline): PRHDT, FYEKMQ (reference sequence). CDR3 coding DNA: TGTGCCAGCAGCTTCGGGACAGGGGGGAGTGAGCAGTTCTTC. Translated, it gives CASSFGTGGSEQFF.

This clonotype turned up a few times. V is TRBV5-8 and J is TRBJ2-7; possibly TRBD2 for D (5 bases). Trimming shortened V by 3 bases and J by 7 bases, and 23 bases separated the two germline ends. This CDR3 has 16 residues. Per germline, CDR1 SGHTS and CDR2 YDEGEE. For the CDR3, the DNA is TGTGCCAGCAGCTGGGTACTAGTGCGGAACGCGGAAGAGCAGTACTTC. Encoded protein: CASSWVLVRNAEEQYF.

This clonotype has only a few counts. The chain employs TRBV11-2 and TRBJ2-7; TRBD2 matches at 9 bases. V was pared by 4 bases and J by 3 bases, with 7 bases of the junction left unmatched. Germline values: CDR1 SGHAT, CDR2 FQNNGV. The CDR3 consists of 15 residues. The CDR3 DNA sequence: TGTGCCAGCAGCTCGCCCGGTAGCGGGAGCTACGAGCAGTACTTC. Protein product: CASSSPGSGSYEQYF.

There are many counts of this clonotype. The V gene is TRBV7-8, the J gene TRBJ2-3; TRBD2 matches at 10 bases. The CDR3 sequence is 15 residues long. CDR1 is SGHVS and CDR2 is FQNEAQ in the germline V gene. Losses at the gene ends were 2 bases for V and 2 bases for J; bases not matched to a gene: 1. CDR3 nucleotide sequence: TGTGCCAGCAGCTTAACTAGCGGGGTCACAGATACGCAGTATTTT. The encoded protein is CASSLTSGVTDTQYF.

This clonotype was seen a handful of times. The rearrangement links TRBV2 to TRBJ1-5; D gene ambiguous. Trimming took 2 bases from V and 0 from J, leaving 11 bases between them. Germline V gene lookup returns CDR1 SNHLY and CDR2 FYNNEI. This CDR3 region has 16 residues. This chain's CDR3 is CASSESSGYSNQPQHF. The CDR3 nucleotides read TGTGCCAGCAGTGAATCGTCAGGATATAGCAATCAGCCCCAGCATTTT. The complete variable domain, with remaining parts taken from reference TRBV2 and TRBJ1-5, reads EPEVTQTPSHQVTQMGQEVILRCVPISNHLYFYWYRQILGQKVEFLVSFYNNEISEKSEIFDDQFSVERPDGSNFTLKIRSTKLEDSAMYFCASSESSGYSNQPQHFGDGTRLSIL.

This clonotype appeared a few times. The V call is TRBV5-3, the J call TRBJ1-3, with no clear D. TRBV5-3 is recorded as an ORF, its role being uncertain. V lost 8 bases to trimming and J lost 8 bases, with 23 bases between them. The CDR3 runs 15 residues. CDR3 residues: CASRYEWHSGDTIYF. DNA for the CDR3: TGTGCCAGCAGATATGAATGGCACTCCGGAGACACCATATATTTT.

The genes are TRBV5-6 and TRBJ2-7; tentatively, D is TRBD2 (7 bases). Germline assignment: CDR1 SGHDT and CDR2 YYEEEE. V lost 7 bases, J lost 2 bases, and 16 bases lay in between. CDR3 length: 14 residues. CDR3 nucleotide sequence: TGTGCCAGCCTCCTGGGGGGGGCCCCCTACGAGCAGTACTTC. This codes for CASLLGGAPYEQYF.

This clonotype has just a few counts. The chain is built from TRBV20-1 and TRBJ2-3; 7 bases match TRBD1. The length of the CDR3 is 13 residues. J was trimmed by 3 bases and V by 4 bases; bases with no gene match: 4. Germline V CDR1 and CDR2: DFQATT, SNEGSKA (reference sequence). CDR3 in amino acids: CSATGQTTDTQYF. The CDR3 coding sequence is TGCAGTGCTACGGGACAGACTACAGATACGCAGTATTTT.

Of note for this clonotype: This may be a read error, as it is one base from a much larger clone. The gene calls are TRBV6-5 and TRBJ2-3; the match to TRBD2 covers 9 bases. Germline V CDR1 and CDR2: MNHEY, SVGAGI. Trimming at V came to 0 bases and at J to 3 bases, leaving 4 bases not matched to a gene. The length of the CDR3 is 16 residues. The CDR3 loop is CASSYSHSGSTDTQYF. The CDR3 DNA reads TGTGCCAGCAGTTACTCGCATAGCGGGAGTACAGATACGCAGTATTTT.

This chain uses TRBV12-3 or TRBV12-4 with TRBJ2-5, with 12 bases fitting TRBD2. This CDR3 is built from 17 residues. V shed 5 bases, J shed 5 bases, and the junction held 12 bases outside the gene matches. In nucleotides, the CDR3 is TGTGCCAGCAGTGTGACTAGCGGGGGCCCCGGAGGCGAGACCCAGTACTTC. Translation gives CASSVTSGGPGGETQYF.

This clonotype showed up many times. The rearrangement links TRBV7-2 to TRBJ2-1; 9 bases fit TRBD2. Per the germline V gene, CDR1 is SGHTA and CDR2 is FQGNSA. CDR3 length equals 16 residues. V was pared by 1 base and J by 2 bases, with 3 bases of the junction left unmatched. The CDR3: CASSLETSGPYNEQFF. The CDR3 region has the DNA TGTGCCAGCAGCTTAGAAACTAGCGGGCCCTACAATGAGCAGTTCTTC.

This clonotype has just a few counts. V and J are TRBV19 and TRBJ1-1; TRBD1 aligns across 8 bases. Trimming cost V 3 bases and J 4 bases; bases outside gene matches: 10. This CDR3 spans 16 amino acids. The V gene's germline CDR1 is LNHDA and CDR2 SQIVND (reference sequence). Here the CDR3 reads CASSIPFQGAFTEAFF. Written as DNA, the CDR3 is TGTGCCAGTAGTATCCCCTTCCAGGGGGCTTTCACTGAAGCTTTCTTT.

In regard to this clonotype: Germline and junction disagree at one end, which may indicate a read error. V gene TRBV12-3 or TRBV12-4 combines with J gene TRBJ1-1; D might be TRBD1 (6 bases). The CDR3 covers 13 residues. DNA of the CDR3: TGTGCCAGCAGTTTAGGGGGGGGCACTGCAGCTTTCTTT. It codes for CASSLGGGTAAFF.

This clonotype was counted many times. The chain carries TRBV27 and TRBJ1-4; D gene unclear. The length of the CDR3 is 13 residues. CDR1 and CDR2 (germline): MNHEY, SMNVEV (reference sequence). V was clipped by 6 bases and J by 1 base, with 6 bases between them. The CDR3 loop reads CASSHQTNEKLFF. The CDR3 DNA sequence: TGTGCCAGCAGCCATCAAACTAATGAAAAACTGTTTTTT.

With regard to this clonotype: A read error is possible here, since a much larger clone lies one base away. Lacking the conserved final phenylalanine or tryptophan, this CDR3 likely reflects a read error. The V and J genes are TRBV27 and TRBJ2-7; 9 positions match TRBD1. CDR1 is MNHEY and CDR2 is SMNVEV in the germline V gene (reference sequence). There are 14 residues in the CDR3. The ends lost 7 bases at V and 2 bases at J; junction bases unmatched: 6. CDR3 protein: CASKVGQGPYEQYY. CDR3 nucleotide sequence: TGTGCCAGCAAAGTGGGACAGGGACCCTACGAGCAGTACTAC.

This clonotype has a count of ten or more. The chain carries TRBV7-9 and TRBJ2-4; D assignment may be TRBD1 or TRBD2 (5 bases each). This CDR3 contains 14 residues. Trimming left V 5 bases short and J 8 bases short, with 16 bases between. CDR1 is SEHNR and CDR2 is FQNEAQ in the germline V gene (reference sequence). In DNA form, the CDR3 reads TGTGCCAGCAGCCCTGGGGACGGCCTGGACATTCAGTACTTC. Encoded protein: CASSPGDGLDIQYF.

This clonotype was found many times. The chain joins TRBV12-3 or TRBV12-4 to TRBJ2-7, with no clear D. With 7 bases removed from V and 5 bases from J, the gap between germline ends came to 15 bases. The CDR3 length is 13 residues. The chain's CDR3 is CASTPNPAHEQYF. In DNA, the CDR3 is TGTGCCAGCACCCCAAATCCCGCCCACGAGCAGTACTTC.

The sample holds many counts of this clonotype. The rearrangement uses TRBV7-6 and TRBJ2-5; 13 bases fit TRBD2. Germline CDR1 SGHVS, CDR2 FNYEAQ. Losses at the gene ends were 5 bases for V and 4 bases for J; bases not matched to a gene: 4. The CDR3 totals 15 residues. CDR3 sequence (DNA): TGTGCCAGCAGCGCAAGGACTAGCGGGGGAGAGACCCAGTACTTC. This encodes CASSARTSGGETQYF.

This clonotype was picked up many times. The V and J genes are TRBV6-6 and TRBJ1-2, with TRBD1 matching 7 bases. Germline V gene lookup returns CDR1 MNHNY and CDR2 SVGAGI (reference sequence). The trim removed 4 bases at V and 2 bases at J, leaving 7 bases unmatched. This CDR3 is 15 amino acids long. The CDR3 sequence is CASSSMSGGNYGYTF. In nucleotides, the CDR3 is TGTGCCAGCAGTTCCATGTCAGGGGGGAACTATGGCTACACCTTC.

In this sample, this clonotype turned up a few times. V is TRBV3-1 and J is TRBJ2-1; D possibly corresponds to TRBD1 (5 bases). V was trimmed by 0 bases and J by 5 bases, leaving 14 bases between them. This CDR3 is 16 amino acids long. Germline CDR1 reads LGHDT; CDR2 reads YNNKEL (reference sequence). The CDR3 DNA sequence: TGTGCCAGCAGCCAAGACGAGACAGATTCCCACAATGAGCAGTTCTTC. It codes for CASSQDETDSHNEQFF.

This clonotype showed up many times. This chain uses TRBV27 with TRBJ2-7; D tentatively fits TRBD1 or TRBD2 (7 bases each). Trimming removed 5 bases at V and 4 bases at J, with 15 bases between. Germline values: CDR1 MNHEY, CDR2 SMNVEV (reference sequence). The CDR3 is 14 amino acids. CDR3 residues: CASSTQGRGYEQYF. The CDR3 nucleotides are TGTGCCAGCAGTACACAGGGGCGGGGGTACGAGCAGTACTTC.

This clonotype was seen repeatedly, ten times or more. This sequence joins TRBV20-1 and TRBJ2-3; perhaps D is TRBD1 or TRBD2 (7 bases each). The CDR3 contains 15 residues. Germline loops: CDR1 DFQATT, CDR2 SNEGSKA (reference sequence). Trimming pared 3 bases from V and 4 bases from J, leaving 17 bases between. The CDR3 DNA follows: TGCAGTGCTAGTCTGGTGGGAGGGGGCCCAGATACGCAGTATTTT. As protein: CSASLVGGGPDTQYF.

Many counts were recorded for this clonotype. The chain is built from TRBV10-3 and TRBJ2-3, with 9 bases aligning to TRBD2. Germline trimming cut 4 bases from V and 6 bases from J; bases unmatched to any gene: 2. The germline CDR1 and CDR2 sequences are ENHRY and SYGVKD. This CDR3 has 13 amino acids. CDR3: CAISGGLADTQYF. CDR3 sequence (DNA): TGTGCCATCAGTGGGGGACTAGCCGATACGCAGTATTTT.

This clonotype was counted many times. This sequence joins TRBV28 and TRBJ2-7; TRBD1 aligns across 7 bases. The J segment lost 1 base and the V segment lost 5 bases, leaving 5 bases of the junction unmatched. This CDR3 spans 14 amino acids. CDR1 and CDR2 from the germline V gene are MDHEN and SYDVKM. CDR3 sequence: CASSNPRGSYEQYF. In DNA form, the CDR3 reads TGTGCCAGCAGTAATCCCAGGGGGTCCTACGAGCAGTACTTC.